The 27 T cell receptor beta chains below all came from one sample that was sequenced in a study of blood T cell repertoires in COVID-19. Profiled with immunoSEQ multiplex PCR; TCRdb holds only in-frame clones, not every one. The sample has 48,000 or so clones; around 84% are singletons. Source material: peripheral blood. The receptors originated from a woman of 80 years or more with COVID-19, enrolled during active disease.

Comments on this clone: Other nucleotide sequences in the sample specify the same CDR3. The CDR3 loop is CASSPDSGGTEAFF. The CDR3 DNA reads TGTGCCAGCTCGCCGGACAGTGGGGGCACTGAAGCTTTCTTT. This chain links TRBV18 with TRBJ1-1; D is possibly TRBD1 (6 bases). The germline V gene has CDR1 KGHSH and CDR2 LQKENI. This CDR3 spans 14 amino acids. With 6 bases removed from V and 4 bases from J, the gap between germline ends came to 15 bases. Variable domain in full (rest from reference TRBV18 and TRBJ1-1): NAGVMQNPRHLVRRRGQEARLRCSPMKGHSHVYWYRQLPEEGLKFMVYLQKENIIDESGMPKERFSAEFPKEGPSILRIQQVVRGDSAAYFCASSPDSGGTEAFFGQGTRLTVV.

The gene calls are TRBV16 and TRBJ1-6, with 9 positions matching TRBD1. The trim removed 2 bases at V and 10 bases at J, leaving 6 bases unmatched. The germline V gene encodes CDR1 KGHSY and CDR2 FQNENV. This CDR3 is 15 amino acids long. The CDR3 spells CASSQTDRGASPLHF. In nucleotides, the CDR3 is TGTGCCAGCAGCCAAACGGACAGGGGAGCCTCACCCCTCCACTTT.

V and J are TRBV29-1 and TRBJ2-7; 9 bases align to TRBD1. Germline assignment: CDR1 SQVTM and CDR2 ANQGSEA. J gave up 2 bases and V 4 bases, and 3 bases lay outside the gene matches. The CDR3 has 13 amino acids. CDR3 loop: CSVGDRVPYEQYF. CDR3 DNA: TGCAGCGTTGGGGACAGGGTCCCCTACGAGCAGTACTTC.

V is TRBV3-1 (or the pseudogene TRBV3-2) and J is TRBJ1-1; D gene ambiguous. Germline V gene lookup returns CDR1 LGHDT and CDR2 YNNKEL (reference sequence). This CDR3 has 12 amino acids. Trimming stripped 1 base from V and 3 bases from J, with 3 bases between. The DNA for the CDR3 is TGTGCCAGCAGCCAAGGGCACACTGAAGCTTTCTTT. It translates to CASSQGHTEAFF.

The table lists this clone with a count of one. The chain couples TRBV5-1 to TRBJ2-7; 9 bases line up with TRBD2. The CDR3 sequence is 16 residues long. V lost 1 base and J lost 3; bases outside the gene matches: 8. Germline CDR1 and CDR2: SGHRS and YFSETQ. CDR3 nucleotide sequence: TGCGCCAGCAGCTTGCGGCCTAGCGGGGACCTCTACGAGCAGTACTTC. Residues: CASSLRPSGDLYEQYF.

This clone was counted once. This chain connects TRBV21-1 to TRBJ2-2; the table gives TRBD1 as D, unverified against the DNA. TRBV21-1 corresponds to a pseudogene. This CDR3 spans 14 amino acids. The CDR3 bases are TGTGCCAGCAGCAAAGCGCTCAGGGCCGGGGAGCTGTTTTTT. Its protein is CASSKALRAGELFF.

This rearrangement joins TRBV24-1 to TRBJ2-3; maybe TRBD2 (5 bases). The CDR3 contains 15 residues. Germline V gene sequence: CDR1 KGHDR, CDR2 SFDVKD. The V end was cut by 4 bases, the J end by 3 bases, with 13 bases between. The CDR3 spells CATSDSGERTDTQYF. Written as DNA, the CDR3 is TGTGCCACCAGTGACTCCGGGGAACGTACAGATACGCAGTATTTT.

The V call is TRBV5-1, the J call TRBJ1-2; 7 nucleotides match TRBD1. Germline CDR1 reads SGHRS; CDR2 reads YFSETQ. The CDR3 runs 16 residues. V shed 4 bases, J shed 5 bases, and the junction held 14 bases outside the gene matches. CDR3 in amino acids: CASSPGQARNLYGYTF. The CDR3, as DNA: TGCGCCAGCAGCCCTGGACAGGCACGGAACCTATATGGCTACACCTTC.

This clone was seen a few times. The chain has TRBV21-1 and TRBJ1-4; the listed D gene, TRBD1, was not tested against the DNA. TRBV21-1 is classified as a pseudogene. This CDR3 has 13 residues. Here the CDR3 reads CASSRDSGEKLFF. The CDR3 bases are TGTGCCAGCAGCAGGGACAGCGGTGAAAAACTGTTTTTT.

The chain links TRBV4-1 to TRBJ2-4; TRBD2 agrees at 7 bases. Germline CDR1 is MGHRA and CDR2 is YSYEKL. J lost 1 base, V lost 0 bases, and 3 bases had no gene match. The CDR3 has 16 residues. DNA of the CDR3: TGCGCCAGCAGCCAAGAGAACGGGAGGGCCAAAAACATTCAGTACTTC. Protein sequence: CASSQENGRAKNIQYF.

V is TRBV5-1 and J is TRBJ1-1; TRBD1 is a possible D gene (5 bases). Germline V gene lookup returns CDR1 SGHRS and CDR2 YFSETQ. Trimming shortened V by 0 bases and J by 6 bases, and 18 bases separated the two germline ends. The CDR3 extends over 16 amino acids. CDR3 loop: CASSLVGEARFPEAFF. Here the CDR3 DNA reads TGCGCCAGCAGCTTGGTAGGGGAGGCGCGATTCCCTGAAGCTTTCTTT.

The rearrangement uses TRBV5-5 and TRBJ2-3, with 13 bases lining up with TRBD2. The CDR3 covers 15 residues. Losses at the gene ends were 4 bases for V and 6 bases for J; bases not matched to a gene: 5. The germline V gene has CDR1 SGHKS and CDR2 YYEKEE (reference sequence). This CDR3 is CASSRTSGSVDTQYF. Written as DNA, the CDR3 is TGTGCCAGCAGCCGGACTAGCGGGAGTGTTGATACGCAGTATTTT.

The chain links TRBV2 to TRBJ2-1; 9 nucleotides line up with TRBD2. The J segment lost 9 bases and the V segment lost 2 bases, leaving 8 bases of the junction unmatched. CDR3 size: 15 residues. CDR1 and CDR2 (germline): SNHLY, FYNNEI. The CDR3 loop reads CASSEFGLANGEQFF. The CDR3 DNA reads TGTGCCAGCAGTGAATTCGGACTAGCGAATGGTGAGCAGTTCTTC.

The chain employs TRBV12-3 or TRBV12-4 and TRBJ1-1; maybe TRBD1 (5 bases). The CDR3 loop spans 11 amino acids. V was shortened by 2 bases and J by 8 bases, with 6 bases between the two germline ends. The CDR3 sequence is CASSLRQEAFF. The CDR3, as DNA: TGTGCCAGCAGTTTACGACAGGAAGCTTTCTTT.

The V call is TRBV9, the J call TRBJ1-4; no clear D. This CDR3 comprises 16 residues. The germline CDR1 and CDR2 sequences are SGDLS and YYNGEE. V shed 0 bases and J shed 7 bases, with 16 bases lying between them. This CDR3 reads CASSVATNGVSEKLFF. In DNA, the CDR3 is TGTGCCAGCAGCGTAGCTACTAACGGGGTCTCTGAAAAACTGTTTTTT.

V usage is TRBV18 and J usage is TRBJ1-2; possibly TRBD1 for D (6 bases). The germline V gene encodes CDR1 KGHSH and CDR2 LQKENI. The CDR3 spans 15 residues. Deletions cut 2 bases from V and 8 bases from J, with 18 bases between. The CDR3 sequence: CASSPAAGAVVGYTF. CDR3 in DNA: TGTGCCAGCTCACCAGCGGCAGGGGCGGTGGTAGGCTACACCTTC.

The V gene is TRBV10-3, the J gene TRBJ1-2, with 10 bases identical to TRBD1. This CDR3 is built from 16 residues. CDR1 is ENHRY, CDR2 SYGVKD, per germline. The V and J ends lost 2 bases and 7 bases, in that order; junction bases with no gene match: 10. CDR3 sequence (DNA): TGTGCCATCAGTGAGCCGGGACAGGGGTTTTCAGGTGGCTACACCTTC. Its protein is CAISEPGQGFSGGYTF.

The V and J genes are TRBV18 and TRBJ1-1; D is undetermined. Germline-derived CDR1 and CDR2 are KGHSH and LQKENI. V lost 1 base and J lost 4, with 13 bases in between. CDR3 length: 15 residues. DNA of the CDR3: TGTGCCAGCTCACCACGGGAGACACTGATCACTGAAGCTTTCTTT. Translating gives CASSPRETLITEAFF.

The V call is TRBV7-2, the J call TRBJ1-2; TRBD1 matches 8 bases. The germline CDR1 and CDR2 sequences are SGHTA and FQGNSA. The J segment lost 8 bases and the V segment lost 2 bases, leaving 7 bases of the junction unmatched. This CDR3 comprises 14 residues. CDR3 nucleotide sequence: TGTGCCAGCAGCTTACGTCAGGGGGCCATCGGCTACACCTTC. It translates to CASSLRQGAIGYTF.

The rearrangement joins TRBV7-9 to TRBJ1-1; the D is unclear. CDR3 length: 15 amino acids. CDR1 is SEHNR, CDR2 FQNEAQ, per germline (reference sequence). The ends were cut back, 3 bases at V and 0 bases at J, with 11 bases in the middle. The CDR3 is CASSFLSTVNTEAFF. CDR3 in DNA: TGTGCCAGCAGCTTCCTTTCTACAGTGAACACTGAAGCTTTCTTT.

For the CDR3, the DNA is TGTGCCAGCAGCGTAGGGCAGAACTACGAGCAGTACTTC. It encodes CASSVGQNYEQYF. This chain links TRBV9 with TRBJ2-7; D is unclear. Germline assignment: CDR1 SGDLS and CDR2 YYNGEE. The CDR3 sequence is 13 residues long. V lost 0 bases and J 3 bases, leaving 7 bases between the germline ends. The full variable domain, rest sourced from reference TRBV9 and TRBJ2-7, is DSGVTQTPKHLITATGQRVTLRCSPRSGDLSVYWYQQSLDQGLQFLIQYYNGEERAKGNILERFSAQQFPDLHSELNLSSLELGDSALYFCASSVGQNYEQYFGPGTRLTVT.

The rearrangement links TRBV12-3 or TRBV12-4 to TRBJ2-1; D possibly corresponds to TRBD1 (6 bases). This CDR3 spans 13 amino acids. V lost 6 bases to trimming and J lost 9 bases, with 15 bases between them. The CDR3 reads CASRIDRSGEQFF. The CDR3 coding sequence is TGTGCCAGCAGGATCGACAGGTCAGGTGAGCAGTTCTTC.

This chain connects TRBV11-1 to TRBJ1-2, with D hard to call. The CDR3 runs 15 residues. Germline V CDR1 and CDR2: SGHAT, FQDESV (reference sequence). Trimming left V 1 base short and J 3 bases short, with 12 bases between. The CDR3 reads CASSLVGGSHYGYTF. CDR3 DNA: TGTGCCAGCAGCTTAGTAGGAGGGAGCCACTATGGCTACACCTTC. Complete variable domain (other parts from reference TRBV11-1 and TRBJ1-2): EAEVAQSPRYKITEKSQAVAFWCDPISGHATLYWYRQILGQGPELLVQFQDESVVDDSQLPKDRFSAERLKGVDSTLKIQPAELGDSAMYLCASSLVGGSHYGYTFGSGTRLTVV.

This chain links TRBV6-5 with TRBJ2-5; 8 positions agree with TRBD1. The CDR3 runs 15 residues. CDR1 is MNHEY and CDR2 is SVGAGI in the germline V gene. V lost 7 bases to trimming and J lost 5 bases; unmatched junction nucleotides: 12. The CDR3 sequence is CASTKLGQGGETQYF. The CDR3 DNA is TGTGCCAGCACCAAATTAGGACAGGGCGGGGAGACCCAGTACTTC.

The rearrangement uses TRBV9 and TRBJ2-2; D is perhaps TRBD1 (6 bases). Trimming left V 1 base short and J 7 bases short, with 14 bases between. CDR1 is SGDLS, CDR2 YYNGEE, per germline. The CDR3 consists of 15 residues. CDR3 loop: CASSVTTGLGGELFF. The CDR3 DNA sequence: TGTGCCAGCAGCGTAACTACAGGGCTGGGCGGGGAGCTGTTTTTT.

The chain recombines TRBV7-9 with TRBJ1-2, with D possibly being TRBD1 (6 bases). Per germline, CDR1 SEHNR and CDR2 FQNEAQ (reference sequence). The CDR3 totals 15 residues. Trimming stripped 2 bases from V and 8 bases from J, with 18 bases between. The CDR3 loop reads CASSLRAGESGGYTF. In nucleotides, the CDR3 is TGTGCCAGCAGCTTAAGGGCAGGGGAGAGTGGAGGCTACACCTTC. Full variable domain (outside the CDR3, taken from reference TRBV7-9 and TRBJ1-2): DTGVSQNPRHKITKRGQNVTFRCDPISEHNRLYWYRQTLGQGPEFLTYFQNEAQLEKSRLLSDRFSAERPKGSFSTLEIQRTEQGDSAMYLCASSLRAGESGGYTFGSGTRLTVV.

V gene TRBV5-1 combines with J gene TRBJ2-7; 9 nucleotides match TRBD2. Germline values: CDR1 SGHRS, CDR2 YFSETQ. The CDR3 covers 14 residues. V was pared by 4 bases and J by 6 bases, with 8 bases of the junction left unmatched. CDR3 sequence reads: CASSRTSASPEQYF. CDR3 nucleotides: TGCGCCAGCAGCAGGACTAGCGCCAGCCCCGAGCAGTACTTC.